A single sample gave rise to the 19 T cell receptor beta chains below, sequenced in a study of cytomegalovirus exposure and HLA in healthy donors. The PCR used 60 Vbeta and 13 Jbeta primers. Sequenced by immunoSEQ multiplex PCR; TCRdb stores in-frame clones only, minus some. The table records approximately 130,000 clones, around 85% of them present only once. The specimen was PBMCs. The origin of the receptors is a boy aged 10-17 years in good health and CMV-seronegative.

V gene TRBV9 combines with J gene TRBJ1-4; 8 nucleotides match TRBD1. Germline V gene sequence: CDR1 SGDLS, CDR2 YYNGEE. This CDR3 spans 15 amino acids. Unmatched junction bases numbered 4, after V lost 3 bases and J lost 3 bases. CDR3 residues: CASSARQGSNEKLFF. The CDR3 nucleotides are TGTGCCAGCAGCGCAAGACAGGGGTCTAATGAAAAACTGTTTTTT.

The rearrangement joins TRBV5-1 to TRBJ2-7; the D is unclear. The V gene lost 3 bases and the J gene lost 6 bases, with 10 bases spanning the gap. CDR1 is SGHRS, CDR2 YFSETQ, per germline. This CDR3 is 12 amino acids long. CDR3 DNA: TGCGCCAGCAGCTCTGCCCTTAGCGAGCAGTACTTC. It specifies CASSSALSEQYF.

The chain carries TRBV7-2 and TRBJ2-7, with a weak D call TRBD2 (5 bases). The V gene's germline CDR1 is SGHTA and CDR2 FQGNSA. V was pared by 2 bases and J by 4 bases, with 6 bases between. The CDR3 contains 12 residues. In DNA form, the CDR3 reads TGTGCCAGCAGCTTATCGGGGTACGAGCAGTACTTC. This gives the protein CASSLSGYEQYF. Supplemented by reference TRBV7-2 and TRBJ2-7, the full variable domain reads GAGVSQSPSNKVTEKGKDVELRCDPISGHTALYWYRQSLGQGLEFLIYFQGNSAPDKSGLPSDRFSAERTGGSVSTLTIQRTQQEDSAVYLCASSLSGYEQYFGPGTRLTVT.

The rearrangement links TRBV15 to TRBJ2-7, with D possibly TRBD1 on 6 matching bases. This CDR3 is 13 amino acids long. The germline gives CDR1 LNHNV, CDR2 YYDKDF (reference sequence). With 1 base removed from V and 6 bases from J, the gap between germline ends came to 10 bases. CDR3 amino acids: CATSRVGQPEQYF. The CDR3 DNA is TGTGCCACCAGCAGAGTCGGACAGCCCGAGCAGTACTTC.

The chain carries TRBV7-2 and TRBJ1-4, with TRBD1 identical over 9 bases. Trimming removed 2 bases from V and 10 bases from J; junction bases left unmatched: 14. The length of the CDR3 is 17 residues. In germline, CDR1 is SGHTA, CDR2 FQGNSA. The CDR3 region is CASSLLRTGGQGGKLFF. In DNA, the CDR3 is TGTGCCAGCAGCTTATTAAGAACAGGGGGCCAAGGCGGAAAACTGTTTTTT.

J is TRBJ2-7 and V is TRBV14; D is undetermined. The CDR3 runs 13 residues. Germline loops: CDR1 SGHDN, CDR2 FVKESK. V gave up 8 bases and J gave up 0 bases, with 11 bases separating them. The CDR3 here is CASFLYSSYEQYF. The DNA for the CDR3 is TGTGCCAGCTTCCTGTATAGCTCCTACGAGCAGTACTTC.

This chain uses TRBV14 with TRBJ2-2; D gene unclear. CDR1 and CDR2 from the germline V gene are SGHDN and FVKESK. V lost 0 bases to trimming and J lost 1 base, with 3 bases between them. CDR3 length: 14 amino acids. The CDR3 loop is CASSQDWNTGELFF. As DNA, the CDR3 is TGTGCCAGCAGCCAAGACTGGAACACCGGGGAGCTGTTTTTT.

This rearrangement joins TRBV7-2 to TRBJ2-7, with unresolved D. This CDR3 has 16 residues. The V end lost 1 base, the J end lost 0 bases, and 13 bases lay between the germline ends. Germline-derived CDR1 and CDR2 are SGHTA and FQGNSA. The CDR3 loop reads CASSLVAGQYSYEQYF. For the CDR3, the DNA is TGTGCCAGCAGCTTAGTTGCAGGCCAATACTCCTACGAGCAGTACTTC.

The chain carries TRBV5-5 and TRBJ1-2, with D possibly being TRBD1 (5 bases). The germline V and J ends were trimmed by 4 bases and 8 bases, with 15 bases remaining between them. The CDR3 covers 13 residues. Per germline, CDR1 SGHKS and CDR2 YYEKEE (reference sequence). The CDR3 loop reads CASSVQGGDGYTF. The CDR3 DNA reads TGTGCCAGCAGCGTCCAGGGAGGGGACGGCTACACCTTC.

About this clone: In the same sample, other DNA sequences code for this CDR3. The gene calls are TRBV5-4 and TRBJ2-3, with TRBD1 matching over 11 bases. The trim removed 0 bases at V and 6 bases at J, leaving 6 bases unmatched. The CDR3 runs 16 residues. From germline, CDR1 is SGHNT and CDR2 YYREEE (reference sequence). CDR3 bases: TGTGCCAGCAGCTTGGAGGGACAGGGGGTAGCCGATACGCAGTATTTT. The encoded protein is CASSLEGQGVADTQYF.

The V call is TRBV15, the J call TRBJ2-1; a weak D match, TRBD1 (7 bases). V lost 5 bases and J 8 bases, leaving 22 bases between the germline ends. From germline, CDR1 is LNHNV and CDR2 YYDKDF (reference sequence). CDR3 length equals 16 residues. The CDR3 region is CATSLGEGGSGDEQFF. DNA of the CDR3: TGTGCCACCAGCCTAGGAGAAGGGGGCTCGGGGGATGAGCAGTTCTTC.

This clone was recorded once. The chain employs TRBV6-5 and TRBJ2-1; 9 bases agree with TRBD2. CDR3 length equals 13 residues. The J segment lost 6 bases and the V segment lost 5 bases, leaving 2 bases of the junction unmatched. CDR1 is MNHEY, CDR2 SVGAGI, per germline. The CDR3 bases are TGTGCCAGCAGTCTGACTAGCGGCAATGAGCAGTTCTTC. Translated: CASSLTSGNEQFF.

The chain couples TRBV4-3 to TRBJ2-7; possible D gene TRBD2, 6 bases. Trimming stripped 0 bases from V and 3 bases from J, with 15 bases between. Germline assignment: CDR1 LGHNA and CDR2 YSLEER. This CDR3 is built from 16 residues. CDR3 sequence: CASSQEGRDSGYEQYF. CDR3 in DNA: TGCGCCAGCAGCCAAGAAGGCCGGGACTCCGGCTACGAGCAGTACTTC.

This chain uses TRBV4-1 with TRBJ2-2, with no clear D. Trimming pared 1 base from V and 5 bases from J, leaving 8 bases between. This CDR3 comprises 14 residues. Germline CDR1 reads MGHRA; CDR2 reads YSYEKL. The CDR3 coding sequence is TGCGCCAGCAGCCAAGTAACGGGTACCGGGGAGCTGTTTTTT. This sequence encodes CASSQVTGTGELFF.

The chain recombines TRBV15 with TRBJ2-7; D perhaps matches TRBD2 (5 bases). Germline CDR1 is LNHNV and CDR2 is YYDKDF (reference sequence). CDR3 length equals 14 residues. V gave up 0 bases and J gave up 4 bases, with 10 bases separating them. The DNA of the CDR3 is TGTGCCACCAGCAGAGATGTCGAGGGTTACGAGCAGTACTTC. Translation: CATSRDVEGYEQYF.

V and J are TRBV28 and TRBJ2-7, with 7 bases fitting TRBD1. V gave up 1 base and J gave up 2 bases; unmatched junction bases: 2. Germline CDR1 and CDR2: MDHEN and SYDVKM. CDR3 size: 14 residues. The CDR3: CASSLYRGPYEQYF. The CDR3, as DNA: TGTGCCAGCAGTTTATACAGGGGTCCCTACGAGCAGTACTTC.

The rearrangement uses TRBV9 and TRBJ2-3; 10 bases line up with TRBD2. There are 16 residues in the CDR3. Germline V gives CDR1 SGDLS, CDR2 YYNGEE. With V trimmed by 0 bases and J by 7 bases, 8 bases remained unmatched. CDR3 protein: CASSVAELAGTNTQYF. CDR3 DNA sequence: TGTGCCAGCAGCGTAGCTGAACTAGCGGGGACTAATACGCAGTATTTT.

About this clone: The junction departs from the called germline gene at one end, perhaps through a read error. The V call is TRBV6-5, the J call TRBJ1-2; TRBD1 agrees at 9 bases. The CDR3 is 14 amino acids. Germline V lookup: CDR1 MNHEY, CDR2 SVGAGI. DNA for the CDR3: TGTGCCAGCAGTTACGGGGGACAGGGTGATGGCTACCCCTTC. Translation gives CASSYGGQGDGYPF.

V gene TRBV5-1 combines with J gene TRBJ1-2; perhaps TRBD1 as D (5 bases). CDR1 is SGHRS and CDR2 is YFSETQ in the germline V gene. The CDR3 consists of 16 residues. V dropped 4 bases and J dropped 5 bases, with 21 bases sitting between them. In nucleotides, the CDR3 is TGCGCCAGCAGCCCCTATGAAAGGCCGGGGGATTATGGCTACACCTTC. Translated: CASSPYERPGDYGYTF.